The 22 T cell receptor beta chains presented below share a single source sample, sequenced in a study of graft-versus-host responses after intestinal transplantation. What these receptors recognize is not known. Some clones are missing from TCRdb's copy, which holds only in-frame ones; the method was immunoSEQ multiplex PCR. The data contain 39,000 or so clones, about 93% of them seen just once; the ten biggest clones take up roughly a fifth. The source material was unstimulated CD8+ T cells sorted from spleen or lymph node cells, sampled before transplant. These receptors were obtained from a human donor who was the organ donor for an intestinal transplant.

The chain links TRBV4-1 to TRBJ1-1, with no clear D. The V end was cut by 0 bases, the J end by 1 base, with 6 bases between. Germline loops: CDR1 MGHRA, CDR2 YSYEKL. CDR3 size: 14 residues. The CDR3 spells CASSQETPNTEAFF. Written as DNA, the CDR3 is TGCGCCAGCAGCCAAGAAACTCCGAACACTGAAGCTTTCTTT.

This chain links TRBV29-1 with TRBJ2-7; D is tentatively TRBD1 or TRBD2 (5 bases each). The CDR3 extends over 15 amino acids. The V end lost 4 bases, the J end lost 3 bases, and 19 bases lay between the germline ends. Per germline, CDR1 SQVTM and CDR2 ANQGSEA. For the CDR3, the DNA is TGCAGCGTTGTGGACGAGGACACTAGGCACTACGAGCAGTACTTC. Residues: CSVVDEDTRHYEQYF.

This clone was detected only a few times. The chain joins TRBV6-1 to TRBJ2-5; TRBD2 matches at 8 bases. V was clipped by 4 bases and J by 4 bases; unmatched bases: 2. The CDR3 runs to 13 residues. The germline gives CDR1 MNHNS, CDR2 SASEGT. CDR3 sequence reads: CASSVLAGETQYF. The CDR3 DNA sequence: TGTGCCAGCAGTGTGCTAGCGGGAGAGACCCAGTACTTC.

V is TRBV28 and J is TRBJ1-5; D call uncertain. Per germline, CDR1 MDHEN and CDR2 SYDVKM. CDR3 length: 14 residues. With 6 bases removed from V and 4 bases from J, the gap between germline ends came to 13 bases. CDR3 sequence reads: CASRGTRSNQPQHF. In DNA, the CDR3 is TGTGCCAGCAGGGGTACAAGGAGTAATCAGCCCCAGCATTTT.

The chain carries TRBV4-3 and TRBJ2-7, with a possible D match to TRBD2 (5 bases). CDR1 and CDR2 (germline): LGHNA, YSLEER. V was shortened by 0 bases and J by 1 base, with 10 bases between the two germline ends. The CDR3 contains 15 residues. The CDR3, as DNA: TGCGCCAGCAGCCAAGAATTCCAGCGGTCCTACGAGCAGTACTTC. Translated, it gives CASSQEFQRSYEQYF.

In regard to this clone: The sample has other DNA sequences that encode this CDR3 too. The chain links TRBV12-1 to TRBJ2-1; the table's D call of TRBD2 was not tested on the DNA. TRBV12-1 is described as a pseudogene. The length of the CDR3 is 12 residues. The CDR3: CASSWTIAEGFF. CDR3 in DNA: TGTGCCAGCAGCTGGACGATAGCGGAAGGGTTCTTC.

V and J are TRBV4-1 and TRBJ2-7, with 10 positions matching TRBD1. J was trimmed by 6 bases and V by 3 bases; bases with no gene match: 8. The CDR3 runs 15 residues. The germline V gene has CDR1 MGHRA and CDR2 YSYEKL. The CDR3 coding sequence is TGCGCCAGCAGCCATTCCGGGACAGGGGTGGGCGAGCAGTACTTC. Its protein product is CASSHSGTGVGEQYF.

This rearrangement joins TRBV29-1 to TRBJ2-1, with 8 bases fitting TRBD1. Germline V gene lookup returns CDR1 SQVTM and CDR2 ANQGSEA. This CDR3 is built from 12 residues. With V trimmed by 5 bases and J by 6 bases, 3 bases remained unmatched. The CDR3 reads CSVPTGGNEQFF. In DNA, the CDR3 is TGCAGCGTTCCCACAGGGGGCAATGAGCAGTTCTTC.

V and J are TRBV28 and TRBJ2-3, with 13 positions matching TRBD2. This CDR3 spans 16 amino acids. The germline V gene has CDR1 MDHEN and CDR2 SYDVKM. V was pared by 3 bases and J by 2 bases, with 2 bases of the junction left unmatched. The CDR3 loop reads CASSLGTSGTTDTQYF. The CDR3 coding sequence is TGTGCCAGCAGTTTGGGGACTAGCGGGACCACAGATACGCAGTATTTT.

The V call is TRBV28, the J call TRBJ2-5; D perhaps matches TRBD1 (6 bases). Germline lookup yields CDR1 MDHEN and CDR2 SYDVKM. Trimming cost V 1 base and J 1 base, with 22 bases left between them. This CDR3 contains 19 residues. The CDR3 nucleotides are TGTGCCAGCAGTTTATCGATATTGGAGGACAGTACCCTCCAAGAGACCCAGTACTTC. This gives the protein CASSLSILEDSTLQETQYF.

This clone was counted once. V is TRBV19 and J is TRBJ1-5, with D possibly matching TRBD1 (5 bases). Germline lookup yields CDR1 LNHDA and CDR2 SQIVND (reference sequence). The V end was cut by 5 bases, the J end by 8 bases, with 13 bases between. The CDR3 is 13 amino acids. The CDR3 coding sequence is TGTGCCAGTAGTTGGCAGGGTAGCGAGCCCCAGCATTTT. It is translated as CASSWQGSEPQHF.

The V gene is TRBV2, the J gene TRBJ2-7; maybe TRBD2 (7 bases). V lost 8 bases, J lost 3 bases, and 17 bases lay in between. The CDR3 consists of 14 residues. CDR1 SNHLY and CDR2 FYNNEI come from the germline V gene. CDR3 residues: CASEKGEGGYEQYF. CDR3 nucleotides: TGTGCCAGCGAAAAGGGGGAGGGAGGCTACGAGCAGTACTTC.

The V gene is TRBV7-9, the J gene TRBJ1-2; the match to TRBD1 covers 7 bases. Germline trimming cut 6 bases from V and 8 bases from J; bases unmatched to any gene: 12. CDR3 length: 14 amino acids. CDR1 is SEHNR, CDR2 FQNEAQ, per germline (reference sequence). The CDR3 DNA sequence: TGTGCCAGCAGGAGATGGACAGGCCGGGGAGGCTACACCTTC. This codes for CASRRWTGRGGYTF.

This clone was seen once. The chain carries TRBV19 and TRBJ1-1; D gene unclear. Per the germline V gene, CDR1 is LNHDA and CDR2 is SQIVND (reference sequence). Trimming removed 4 bases from V and 7 bases from J, with 10 bases in between. This CDR3 is built from 12 residues. CDR3 bases: TGTGCCAGTAGTAAGGATGGGATTGAAGCTTTCTTT. Its protein product is CASSKDGIEAFF. The full variable domain, its missing parts supplied by reference TRBV19 and TRBJ1-1, is DGGITQSPKYLFRKEGQNVTLSCEQNLNHDAMYWYRQDPGQGLRLIYYSQIVNDFQKGDIAEGYSVSREKKESFPLTVTSAQKNPTAFYLCASSKDGIEAFFGQGTRLTVV.

This sequence joins TRBV28 and TRBJ2-5, with 11 bases fitting TRBD2. The end of the DNA fits TRBJ2-7 better, so the J call may be wrong. The CDR3 has 16 residues. Looked up from germline, CDR1 is MDHEN and CDR2 is SYDVKM. The CDR3 DNA reads TGTGCCAGCAGCCTTGGGACTAGCGGATACTCCTACGAGCAGTACTTC. Its translation: CASSLGTSGYSYEQYF.

The rearrangement joins TRBV30 to TRBJ1-5; 7 bases are a match to TRBD1. The CDR3 has 13 amino acids. Germline CDR1 is GTSNPN and CDR2 is SVGIG (reference sequence). Trimming at V came to 4 bases and at J to 2 bases, leaving 2 bases not matched to a gene. The CDR3 DNA follows: TGTGCCTGGAATACAGGGGGCAATCAGCCCCAGCATTTT. It codes for CAWNTGGNQPQHF.

The rearrangement links TRBV27 to TRBJ2-3; the D gene is possibly TRBD2 (5 bases). This CDR3 spans 14 amino acids. V lost 2 bases to trimming and J lost 3 bases, with 9 bases between them. The V gene's germline CDR1 is MNHEY and CDR2 SMNVEV (reference sequence). CDR3 sequence reads: CASSLERGTDTQYF. The CDR3 coding sequence is TGTGCCAGCAGTTTAGAGCGAGGGACAGATACGCAGTATTTT.

The rearrangement joins TRBV7-9 to TRBJ2-1; TRBD2 might be the D (6 bases). V shed 1 base and J shed 3 bases, with 16 bases lying between them. CDR3 size: 17 residues. The germline CDR1 and CDR2 sequences are SEHNR and FQNEAQ (reference sequence). CDR3 in DNA: TGTGCCAGCAGCTTAGATCTGGCTGGCGGGGTCTACAATGAGCAGTTCTTC. Its translation: CASSLDLAGGVYNEQFF.

As concerns this clone: Other nucleotide sequences from this sample produce the same CDR3. The V and J genes are TRBV27 and TRBJ2-7, with a weak D call TRBD1 (5 bases). Trimming left V 3 bases short and J 2 bases short, with 8 bases between. Germline assignment: CDR1 MNHEY and CDR2 SMNVEV (reference sequence). CDR3 length: 13 amino acids. CDR3 protein: CASSFGRAYEQYF. For the CDR3, the DNA is TGTGCCAGCAGTTTCGGCAGGGCCTACGAGCAGTACTTC.

The V gene is TRBV19, the J gene TRBJ1-1; 8 positions match TRBD1. The CDR3 consists of 15 residues. Germline V gene data show CDR1 as LNHDA and CDR2 as SQIVND (reference sequence). Trimming removed 3 bases from V and 5 bases from J; junction bases left unmatched: 8. The chain's CDR3 is CASSIRQGFWTEAFF. CDR3 DNA: TGTGCCAGTAGTATCCGACAGGGGTTTTGGACTGAAGCTTTCTTT.

The chain recombines TRBV4-3 with TRBJ2-1; possible D gene TRBD2, 8 bases. Germline lookup yields CDR1 LGHNA and CDR2 YSLEER. The V end was cut by 0 bases, the J end by 1 base, with 22 bases between. This CDR3 is 20 amino acids long. Here the CDR3 reads CASSQDPTGPGLGSYNEQFF. Here the CDR3 DNA reads TGCGCCAGCAGCCAAGATCCGACAGGGCCGGGACTAGGATCCTACAATGAGCAGTTCTTC.

This chain connects TRBV27 to TRBJ2-1; D not resolved. Per germline, CDR1 MNHEY and CDR2 SMNVEV (reference sequence). This CDR3 has 13 amino acids. V dropped 3 bases and J dropped 10 bases, with 13 bases sitting between them. CDR3 nucleotides: TGTGCCAGCAGTTTTTCTATGTCTGGAGAGCAGTTCTTC. Protein sequence: CASSFSMSGEQFF.